The 30 T cell receptor beta chains below all came from one sample that was sequenced in a study of shared clonotypes between healthy human individuals. CD8 cells regarded as naive lacked CD45RO, were positively chosen for CCR7, and omitted terminally differentiated effector memory CD45RA+ cells. Repertoires were generated with immunoSEQ multiplex PCR, while TCRdb's copy carries only in-frame clones and drops some. The table includes roughly 2 million clones, roughly 95% detected once. Sequencing was carried out using naive CD8+ T cells sorted from blood. Receptor source: a man between 18 and 29 years old in good health.

CDR3 in DNA: TGTGCCAGCTCACCACCCGGGATGGTCAATGAGCAGTTCTTC. Encoded protein: CASSPPGMVNEQFF. The chain uses TRBV18 and TRBJ2-1; a weak D match, TRBD2 (5 bases). Looked up from germline, CDR1 is KGHSH and CDR2 is LQKENI. The CDR3 covers 14 residues. V shed 0 bases and J shed 6 bases, with 9 bases lying between them.

V is TRBV28 and J is TRBJ1-1, with unresolved D. CDR1 is MDHEN, CDR2 SYDVKM, per germline. The CDR3 has 11 residues. The ends were cut back, 5 bases at V and 8 bases at J, with 9 bases in the middle. The CDR3 reads CASSGRPEAFF. The CDR3 DNA reads as TGTGCCAGCAGTGGGCGCCCAGAAGCTTTCTTT.

The J gene is TRBJ1-2, the V gene TRBV5-3; tentative D call: TRBD1 (5 bases). TRBV5-3 is recorded as an ORF, its role being uncertain. Trimming removed 1 base at V and 8 bases at J, with 24 bases between. The CDR3 contains 17 residues. CDR3 DNA sequence: TGTGCCAGAAGCTTGTTAGGCTTAGGGGACCCTCCCTACGGCTACACCTTC. This sequence encodes CARSLLGLGDPPYGYTF.

The chain links TRBV6-5 to TRBJ1-2, with TRBD1 identical over 10 bases. The V segment lost 5 bases and the J segment 2 bases; nucleotides outside the gene matches: 2. This CDR3 spans 14 amino acids. CDR1 is MNHEY and CDR2 is SVGAGI in the germline V gene. The CDR3 bases are TGTGCCAGCAGTATGGGACAGGGGAACTATGGCTACACCTTC. Its protein is CASSMGQGNYGYTF.

This chain joins TRBV13 and TRBJ2-2; D perhaps matches TRBD2 (6 bases). The germline CDR1 and CDR2 sequences are PRHDT and FYEKMQ (reference sequence). Trimming removed 0 bases at V and 3 bases at J, with 11 bases between. The CDR3 consists of 16 residues. CDR3 protein: CASSLGRSGDTGELFF. The CDR3 DNA reads as TGTGCCAGCAGCTTAGGGAGGTCGGGAGACACCGGGGAGCTGTTTTTT. Full variable domain (missing parts from reference TRBV13 and TRBJ2-2): AAGVIQSPRHLIKEKRETATLKCYPIPRHDTVYWYQQGPGQDPQFLISFYEKMQSDKGSIPDRFSAQQFSDYHSELNMSSLELGDSALYFCASSLGRSGDTGELFFGEGSRLTVL.

This clone is a singleton in its sample. The chain employs TRBV5-6 and TRBJ2-3, with TRBD2 as a possible D gene (6 bases). The CDR3 covers 13 residues. Per the germline V gene, CDR1 is SGHDT and CDR2 is YYEEEE. The V end was cut by 10 bases, the J end by 0 bases, with 12 bases between. CDR3 loop: CAGGSGSTDTQYF. In DNA form, the CDR3 reads TGTGCCGGGGGTAGCGGAAGCACAGATACGCAGTATTTT.

J is TRBJ2-3 and V is TRBV5-4; the D call may be TRBD1 or TRBD2 (5 bases each). Germline loops: CDR1 SGHNT, CDR2 YYREEE (reference sequence). The CDR3 covers 14 residues. The V end was cut by 2 bases, the J end by 4 bases, with 11 bases between. This CDR3 reads CASSFGTGSDTQYF. For the CDR3, the DNA is TGTGCCAGCAGCTTTGGGACCGGGTCAGATACGCAGTATTTT.

Concerning this clone itself: This CDR3 fails to terminate in the conserved phenylalanine or tryptophan, so it likely reflects a read error. It is unclear where the CDR3 begins or ends on the DNA, so no DNA is shown, and the CDR3 is as TCRdb lists it. The V gene is TRBV19, the J gene TRBJ2-2; TRBD2 is the table's D call, not checked against the DNA. Germline lookup yields CDR1 LNHDA and CDR2 SQIVND (reference sequence). The CDR3 numbers 15 amino acids, ends counted. The CDR3 is CASSMGTSAGELFRS.

The CDR3 loop reads CASSQVNLNEQFF. The CDR3 bases are TGCGCCAGCAGCCAAGTGAATCTCAATGAGCAGTTCTTC. This chain connects TRBV4-1 to TRBJ2-1; D is undetermined. The CDR3 consists of 13 residues. CDR1 is MGHRA, CDR2 YSYEKL, per germline. The V end was cut by 1 base, the J end by 6 bases, with 7 bases between.

This clone was found once. The V call is TRBV25-1, the J call TRBJ2-7; 7 nucleotides match TRBD2. This CDR3 region has 15 residues. Losses at the gene ends were 2 bases for V and 2 bases for J; bases not matched to a gene: 6. Germline V lookup: CDR1 MGHDK, CDR2 SYGVNS. The CDR3 DNA reads TGTGCCAGCAGTGAAGGCGGGAGTCTAGCCTACGAGCAGTACTTC. Protein product: CASSEGGSLAYEQYF.

The chain has TRBV4-3 and TRBJ2-1; 11 bases agree with TRBD2. This CDR3 spans 15 amino acids. The germline gives CDR1 LGHNA, CDR2 YSLEER. The junction had 6 bases not matched to a gene; V was cut back by 3 bases and J by 8 bases. The CDR3 DNA follows: TGCGCCAGCAGCCAGGCGACTAGCGGGGCGTATGAGCAGTTCTTC. This encodes CASSQATSGAYEQFF.

The J gene is TRBJ2-5, the V gene TRBV7-2; 7 nucleotides line up with TRBD2. This CDR3 comprises 15 residues. CDR1 and CDR2 (germline): SGHTA, FQGNSA. Trimming cost V 2 bases and J 1 base; bases outside gene matches: 4. This CDR3 is CASSLNPGGQETQYF. In DNA, the CDR3 is TGTGCCAGCAGCTTAAATCCGGGGGGCCAAGAGACCCAGTACTTC.

This clone was detected once. CDR3 bases: TGTGCCAGCAGACGGACAATTAACACCGGGGAGCTGTTTTTT. It yields the protein CASRRTINTGELFF. V and J are TRBV28 and TRBJ2-2; tentative D call: TRBD1 (5 bases). The CDR3 consists of 14 residues. Germline V gene data show CDR1 as MDHEN and CDR2 as SYDVKM. Trimming took off 6 bases at V and 2 bases at J, with 10 bases between the two ends. The full variable domain, completed using reference TRBV28 and TRBJ2-2, is DVKVTQSSRYLVKRTGEKVFLECVQDMDHENMFWYRQDPGLGLRLIYFSYDVKMKEKGDIPEGYSVSREKKERFSLILESASTNQTSMYLCASRRTINTGELFFGEGSRLTVL.

This chain uses TRBV10-3 with TRBJ2-5; 11 bases agree with TRBD1. The CDR3 runs 16 residues. The V and J ends lost 10 bases and 1 base, in that order; junction bases with no gene match: 11. The germline gives CDR1 ENHRY, CDR2 SYGVKD. The CDR3 sequence is CANRSSGTGGQETQYF. In DNA, the CDR3 is TGTGCCAACAGAAGCAGCGGGACAGGGGGCCAAGAGACCCAGTACTTC.

The V gene is TRBV4-3, the J gene TRBJ2-1, with TRBD2 matching over 11 bases. The CDR3 covers 15 residues. Germline trimming cut 8 bases from V and 6 bases from J; bases unmatched to any gene: 9. Looked up from germline, CDR1 is LGHNA and CDR2 is YSLEER. The CDR3 region is CASAELAGDGNEQFF. DNA of the CDR3: TGCGCCAGCGCTGAACTAGCGGGAGACGGCAATGAGCAGTTCTTC.

V and J are TRBV7-8 and TRBJ2-7; a weak D match, TRBD1 (5 bases). The CDR3 sequence is 13 residues long. With 8 bases removed from V and 5 bases from J, the gap between germline ends came to 16 bases. Germline CDR1 is SGHVS and CDR2 is FQNEAQ. CDR3 amino acids: CASSGQGRNEQYF. The CDR3 DNA is TGTGCCAGCTCCGGGCAGGGAAGGAACGAGCAGTACTTC.

The V call is TRBV7-2, the J call TRBJ2-3; 8 bases align to TRBD2. CDR3 size: 17 residues. Germline V gene lookup returns CDR1 SGHTA and CDR2 FQGNSA. J gave up 2 bases and V 1 base, and 8 bases lay outside the gene matches. CDR3 sequence reads: CASSLDISGVITDTQYF. The CDR3 DNA reads TGTGCCAGCAGCTTAGACATTAGCGGGGTAATCACAGATACGCAGTATTTT.

The chain recombines TRBV5-1 with TRBJ1-1; D remains ambiguous. In germline, CDR1 is SGHRS, CDR2 YFSETQ. The CDR3 length is 15 residues. The V gene lost 4 bases and the J gene lost 0 bases, with 13 bases spanning the gap. This CDR3 reads CASSQVGYMNTEAFF. CDR3 nucleotide sequence: TGCGCCAGCAGCCAGGTAGGGTACATGAACACTGAAGCTTTCTTT.

This sequence joins TRBV27 and TRBJ1-6; perhaps TRBD1 as D (5 bases). From germline, CDR1 is MNHEY and CDR2 SMNVEV (reference sequence). Deletions cut 6 bases from V and 1 base from J, with 19 bases between. CDR3 length equals 18 residues. CDR3 coding DNA: TGTGCCAGCAGCCCCGGGACCCCATCTATTTCCTATAATTCACCCCTCCACTTT. Encoded protein: CASSPGTPSISYNSPLHF.

This rearrangement joins TRBV5-1 to TRBJ2-5; unclear D gene. From germline, CDR1 is SGHRS and CDR2 YFSETQ. The V end was cut by 1 base, the J end by 4 bases, with 8 bases between. The CDR3 sequence is 13 residues long. The CDR3 DNA follows: TGCGCCAGCAGCTTGTGGTCTAGAGAGACCCAGTACTTC. The encoded protein is CASSLWSRETQYF.

Points on this clone: This sample includes further DNA sequences coding for the same CDR3. V is TRBV19 and J is TRBJ1-1, with a tentative D call TRBD1 (5 bases). CDR3 length: 12 residues. V was shortened by 1 base and J by 6 bases, with 6 bases between the two germline ends. The V gene's germline CDR1 is LNHDA and CDR2 SQIVND (reference sequence). The DNA for the CDR3 is TGTGCCAGTAGTATAGGGGGCGCTGAAGCTTTCTTT. It translates to CASSIGGAEAFF.

The V call is TRBV6-5, the J call TRBJ2-5; D is unclear. The CDR3 loop spans 13 amino acids. Germline V lookup: CDR1 MNHEY, CDR2 SVGAGI. Trimming pared 5 bases from V and 5 bases from J, leaving 12 bases between. The CDR3 DNA reads TGTGCCAGCAGTCCCGGGCTCGGGGAGACCCAGTACTTC. Its translation is CASSPGLGETQYF.

The J gene is TRBJ1-2, the V gene TRBV19; D remains ambiguous. V gave up 0 bases and J gave up 4 bases, with 12 bases separating them. Germline V gives CDR1 LNHDA, CDR2 SQIVND (reference sequence). CDR3 length equals 15 residues. The CDR3 region is CASSIDPGTRYGYTF. The DNA for the CDR3 is TGTGCCAGTAGTATAGACCCGGGTACGCGCTATGGCTACACCTTC.

Comment on this clone: The junction does not match germline at one end; this may be a read error. Other DNA sequences in the same sample also yield this CDR3. The rearrangement links TRBV7-8 to TRBJ2-3; D perhaps matches TRBD1 (5 bases). CDR3 size: 17 residues. Germline-derived CDR1 and CDR2 are SGHVS and FQNEAQ. In DNA, the CDR3 is TGTGCTAGCACCACCCTAAGTACAGGATCGAGGACAGATACGCAGTATTTT. Its protein is CASTTLSTGSRTDTQYF.

This rearrangement joins TRBV7-9 to TRBJ1-1, with D perhaps matching TRBD1 (5 bases). V lost 1 base, J lost 2 bases, and 11 bases lay in between. Germline V CDR1 and CDR2: SEHNR, FQNEAQ (reference sequence). CDR3 size: 15 residues. The CDR3 DNA reads TGTGCCAGCAGCTTAGGGGCAGGGAAAAACACTGAAGCTTTCTTT. This translates into CASSLGAGKNTEAFF.

This rearrangement joins TRBV18 to TRBJ2-7; 9 bases agree with TRBD1. Germline V gene lookup returns CDR1 KGHSH and CDR2 LQKENI. V was pared by 4 bases and J by 4 bases, with 11 bases of the junction left unmatched. The CDR3 is 16 amino acids. The CDR3 coding sequence is TGTGCCAGCTCACTCAAACCGGGACAGGGATCGTACGAGCAGTACTTC. Encoded protein: CASSLKPGQGSYEQYF.

This clone was counted a single time. The genes are TRBV4-3 and TRBJ2-7, with D perhaps TRBD2 (6 bases). V dropped 2 bases and J dropped 4 bases, with 18 bases sitting between them. Germline loops: CDR1 LGHNA, CDR2 YSLEER. The CDR3 loop spans 16 amino acids. In nucleotides, the CDR3 is TGCGCCAGCAGCCAACGGGGGTTGGGAGGATGGTACGAGCAGTACTTC. This translates into CASSQRGLGGWYEQYF.

This clone was counted between two and nine times. The chain recombines TRBV4-1 with TRBJ1-1; D ambiguous. The ends were cut back, 1 base at V and 5 bases at J, with 8 bases in the middle. CDR1 and CDR2 from the germline V gene are MGHRA and YSYEKL. The CDR3 has 13 residues. The CDR3 DNA reads TGCGCCAGCAGCCAAGTCGGGGAAACTGAAGCTTTCTTT. Amino acid sequence: CASSQVGETEAFF.

V and J are TRBV4-1 and TRBJ2-1, with 8 bases that match TRBD2. The trim removed 0 bases at V and 7 bases at J, leaving 8 bases unmatched. The length of the CDR3 is 16 residues. Germline V gives CDR1 MGHRA, CDR2 YSYEKL. Written as DNA, the CDR3 is TGCGCCAGCAGCCAAGACCTGGGACTAGGAGGAAATGAGCAGTTCTTC. Translated: CASSQDLGLGGNEQFF.

This chain uses TRBV30 with TRBJ1-1; a weak D match, TRBD1 (5 bases). This CDR3 region has 14 residues. V dropped 4 bases and J dropped 5 bases, with 17 bases sitting between them. The germline V gene encodes CDR1 GTSNPN and CDR2 SVGIG (reference sequence). CDR3 DNA: TGTGCCTGGACCGGGACTTCGGGGTTGACTGAAGCTTTCTTT. Translation: CAWTGTSGLTEAFF.